The subject of this entry is one TCR beta chain. It lacks a known antigen. Base qualities are not recorded, but no much larger clone differs from it by a single base. What this sample's time point label stands for: before hematopoietic stem cell transplant. PRAID was a condition in which autoinflammation came alongside prominent immunodeficiency. T-cell subsets (conventional T cells, CD8+ T cells, regulatory T cells, T follicular helper cells) were sorted before TRB sequencing. The data belong to a study of stem cell transplantation in POMP-related autoinflammatory disease (dated by TCRdb to the early 2020s). About the study as a whole: It was hypothesized that MHC class I-dependent CD8+ T-cell differentiation and positive selection are impaired by defective thymoproteasomes, resulting in skewing of the TRB repertoire. The effect of POMP deficiency on T-cell receptor beta repertoire diversity and CDR3 characteristics was assessed using high-throughput TRB sequencing. Prior to transplant, the patients had skewing toward CD4+ naive T cells, low CD8+ T-cell proportions, and reduced T-cell cytokine secretion.

V lost 4 bases and J lost 2 bases, and the count of bases not matched to a germline gene is 6. The germline V gene encodes CDR1 MNHEY and CDR2 SMNVEV (reference sequence). The CDR3 starts with the cysteine, ends with the phenylalanine, and has 17 residues. The entry retains the CDR3 DNA only, 51 bases that are in frame from base 1. The library was prepared using the immunoSEQ multiplex PCR assay. From the authors' description of their analysis: Repertoire diversity was quantified with Shannon entropy, accounting for clonal size distribution. The Gini-Simpson index (Simpson_1-D) was used to measure inequality in clonotype distribution. The source is immuneACCESS, and TCRdb retained only in-frame sequences with V and J called. Part of the clones is not carried over; for the studies checked, unresolved V genes explain less than half of this, and the remainder is unexplained. The V and J calls and clone size are taken from that table; D and trimming were inferred from the DNA. This sample is represented by tens of thousands of clones; approximately 85% of them were singletons. The top ten constitute less than 3% of the sample.

Study-wide findings and limitations: Across all analyzed T-cell subsets, PRAID patients tended toward lower TRB diversity and higher clonality. PRAID patients showed a restricted number of unique TRB V-J gene pairings. In PRAID patients, the trend toward lower diversity and increased clonality reached statistical significance only for regulatory T cells.

The chain is made from TRBV27 and TRBJ2-1, and 12 bases in between align with TRBD2. The starting material was CD4+ T cells from PBMCs, obtained before stem cell transplantation. The sequence was obtained from a human donor with POMP-related autoinflammation and immune dysregulation (PRAID). The sequenced DNA is TGTGCCAGCAGTTCCCGACTAGCGGGAGACACCTACAATGAGCAGTTCTTC. It is translated as CASSSRLAGDTYNEQFF.